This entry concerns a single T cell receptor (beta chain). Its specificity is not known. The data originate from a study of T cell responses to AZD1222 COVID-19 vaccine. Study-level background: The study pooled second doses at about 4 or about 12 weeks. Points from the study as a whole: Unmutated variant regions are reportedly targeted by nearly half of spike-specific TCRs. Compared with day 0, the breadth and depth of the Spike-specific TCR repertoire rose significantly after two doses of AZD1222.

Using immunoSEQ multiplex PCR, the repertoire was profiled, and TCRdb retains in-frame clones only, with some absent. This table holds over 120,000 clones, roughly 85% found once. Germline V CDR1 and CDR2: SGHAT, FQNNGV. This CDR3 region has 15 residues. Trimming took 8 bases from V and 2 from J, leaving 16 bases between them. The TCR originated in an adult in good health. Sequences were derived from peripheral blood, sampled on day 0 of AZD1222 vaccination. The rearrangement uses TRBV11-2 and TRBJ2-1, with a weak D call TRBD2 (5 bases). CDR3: CASYNALAPYNEQFF. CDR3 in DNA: TGTGCCAGCTACAATGCCCTAGCTCCCTACAATGAGCAGTTCTTC.